The 10 T cell receptor beta chains presented below share a single source sample, sequenced in a study of shared clonotypes between healthy human individuals. Method: immunoSEQ multiplex PCR; TCRdb's copy keeps in-frame clones and lacks some. Among 450,000 to 700,000 clones listed, less than 97% were seen once. The naive CD8 subset, CD45RO-negative cells positively selected for CCR7, excluded terminally differentiated effector memory CD45RA+ cells. Input material: naive CD8+ T cells sorted from blood. Receptor source: a woman under 40 in good health.

This clone was picked up a small number of times. V usage is TRBV4-1 and J usage is TRBJ2-7, with 11 bases matching TRBD2. V lost 4 bases, J lost 4 bases, and 6 bases stayed unmatched. CDR3 length: 15 amino acids. In germline, CDR1 is MGHRA, CDR2 YSYEKL. CDR3 bases: TGCGCCAGCAGCCCTGGGACTAGCGGAGCGTACGAGCAGTACTTC. This codes for CASSPGTSGAYEQYF.

A remark on this clone: The sample carries other DNA sequences with the same CDR3. The chain's CDR3 is CASSLGTASTDTQYF. The CDR3 DNA is TGTGCCAGCAGCTTAGGGACAGCCTCCACAGATACGCAGTATTTT. The V gene is TRBV11-2, the J gene TRBJ2-3, with a weak D call TRBD1 (6 bases). Trimming shortened V by 1 base and J by 2 bases, and 10 bases separated the two germline ends. CDR1 is SGHAT and CDR2 is FQNNGV in the germline V gene. This CDR3 has 15 residues.

This clone was observed once. The V gene is TRBV28, the J gene TRBJ2-1, with a weak D call TRBD2 (5 bases). The CDR3 loop spans 16 amino acids. Germline V gene data show CDR1 as MDHEN and CDR2 as SYDVKM. The germline V and J ends were trimmed by 6 bases and 6 bases, with 21 bases remaining between them. DNA of the CDR3: TGTGCCAGCAGCCCCCCGGAGGAGGAGCTTGGCAATGAGCAGTTCTTC. Translation: CASSPPEEELGNEQFF.

This clone was counted a single time. The chain combines TRBV6-5 with TRBJ2-7, with 7 bases that match TRBD2. After removal of 2 bases from V and 2 bases from J, the junction contained 6 bases not matched to a gene. Germline V gene lookup returns CDR1 MNHEY and CDR2 SVGAGI. There are 15 residues in the CDR3. In DNA form, the CDR3 reads TGTGCCAGCAGTTACCTAGCGGAGACCCCCTACGAGCAGTACTTC. Translated, it gives CASSYLAETPYEQYF.

The rearrangement uses TRBV28 and TRBJ2-2; no clear D gene. CDR1 and CDR2 from the germline V gene are MDHEN and SYDVKM. The CDR3 runs to 13 residues. Trimming took off 6 bases at V and 6 bases at J, with 11 bases between the two ends. The CDR3 sequence is CASSPTWAGELFF. The CDR3 coding sequence is TGTGCCAGCAGCCCCACATGGGCCGGGGAGCTGTTTTTT.

The chain couples TRBV21-1 to TRBJ2-7; the table's TRBD2 call for D was not verified on the DNA. TRBV21-1 is a recognized pseudogene. The CDR3 covers 19 residues. For the CDR3, the DNA is TGTGCCAGCAGCAAAGCGCTTGGGACTAGCGGGAGGGCGACCTACGAGCAGTACTTC. Amino acid sequence: CASSKALGTSGRATYEQYF.

The chain combines TRBV5-6 with TRBJ1-1; unclear D gene. The CDR3 is made up of 12 amino acids. V lost 4 bases and J lost 6, with 10 bases in between. Germline CDR1 is SGHDT and CDR2 is YYEEEE. In nucleotides, the CDR3 is TGTGCCAGCAGCGGGTGGGCGGCTGAAGCTTTCTTT. This translates into CASSGWAAEAFF.

The gene calls are TRBV2 and TRBJ2-7; D is ambiguous. Between the trimmed V and J ends, which lost 1 base and 4 bases, there was a span of 8 bases. This CDR3 has 13 residues. Per the germline V gene, CDR1 is SNHLY and CDR2 is FYNNEI. The CDR3 is CASSEGPRYEQYF. For the CDR3, the DNA is TGTGCCAGCAGTGAAGGACCCCGTTACGAGCAGTACTTC.

The V call is TRBV6-1, the J call TRBJ1-5; tentative D call: TRBD1 (5 bases). Germline CDR1 and CDR2: MNHNS and SASEGT. V gave up 4 bases and J gave up 2 bases, with 15 bases separating them. The CDR3 consists of 16 residues. The CDR3 DNA sequence: TGTGCCAGCAGTGTCCCCAGCGGGGGGGGCAATCAGCCCCAGCATTTT. It codes for CASSVPSGGGNQPQHF.

CDR3 DNA sequence: TGTGCCAGCAGCATGCTAGATGAGCAGTTCTTC. Its translation is CASSMLDEQFF. The rearrangement links TRBV11-2 to TRBJ2-1; D not certain. The CDR3 runs 11 residues. The germline V gene encodes CDR1 SGHAT and CDR2 FQNNGV. V was cut by 5 bases and J by 8 bases, with 7 bases left in between.